The 5 T cell receptor beta chains listed next were all sequenced from one sample in a study of blood T cell repertoires in COVID-19. Produced via immunoSEQ multiplex PCR; TCRdb's table is partial and in-frame only. The sample comprises around 130,000 clones, around 77% of which are singletons, and approximately 16% rests with the top ten. The sample was peripheral blood. The origin of the receptors is a man between 60 and 75 years old with active or convalescent COVID-19.

V gene TRBV5-4 combines with J gene TRBJ2-1, with 8 positions matching TRBD2. Losses at the gene ends were 0 bases for V and 12 bases for J; bases not matched to a gene: 8. This CDR3 region has 14 residues. In germline, CDR1 is SGHNT, CDR2 YYREEE (reference sequence). CDR3 sequence: CASSLAASGPRQFF. CDR3 DNA: TGTGCCAGCAGCTTGGCGGCTAGCGGGCCCAGGCAGTTCTTC.

V usage is TRBV11-2 and J usage is TRBJ2-7; tentative D call: TRBD1 (5 bases). Germline CDR1 reads SGHAT; CDR2 reads FQNNGV. The CDR3 spans 14 residues. Trimming took 5 bases from V and 3 from J, leaving 14 bases between them. CDR3 loop: CASSPRVQGYEQYF. CDR3 nucleotide sequence: TGTGCCAGCAGCCCCAGGGTTCAGGGCTACGAGCAGTACTTC.

The gene calls are TRBV29-1 and TRBJ1-4; 8 bases match TRBD1. This CDR3 is 13 amino acids long. V lost 3 bases, J lost 8 bases, and 5 bases stayed unmatched. From germline, CDR1 is SQVTM and CDR2 ANQGSEA. CDR3 sequence: CSVEDRATEKLFF. The CDR3 DNA is TGCAGCGTTGAGGACAGGGCGACAGAAAAACTGTTTTTT.

This clone appeared once. The chain combines TRBV30 with TRBJ2-1; TRBD1 agrees at 8 bases. Trimming removed 7 bases from V and 5 bases from J; junction bases left unmatched: 4. The CDR3 spans 12 residues. CDR1 is GTSNPN, CDR2 SVGIG, per germline (reference sequence). CDR3 sequence reads: CASRGRNNEQFF. The CDR3 region has the DNA TGTGCCTCCAGGGGGCGGAACAATGAGCAGTTCTTC.

The chain carries TRBV4-3 and TRBJ2-1; a weak D match, TRBD1 (7 bases). The CDR3 is made up of 17 amino acids. Trimming shortened V by 0 bases and J by 8 bases, and 20 bases separated the two germline ends. Germline CDR1 reads LGHNA; CDR2 reads YSLEER. The CDR3 nucleotides are TGCGCCAGCAGCCAAGATCGGGGGACAGCTCCGCGGGATGAGCAGTTCTTC. Its protein product is CASSQDRGTAPRDEQFF.